This TCR beta chain was identified in a study of CD8 T cell repertoires and HIV-1 epitope variants. The overall study: Controls included no peptide, Ebola AY9 epitope, and a CMV, EBV, flu pool. Autologous T cell-negative cells served as antigen-presenting cells in equal numbers.

The method was immunoSEQ multiplex PCR; TCRdb's version includes in-frame clones alone and lacks a portion of them. This sample has more than 85,000 clones, with around 67% found just once. Source material: uncultured baseline CD8+ T cells from peripheral blood mononuclear cells (PBMCs). This clonotype originated in a male donor with HIV.

The CDR3 here is CASSWTASQPQHF. The CDR3 nucleotides are TGTGCCAGCAGTTGGACAGCTAGTCAGCCCCAGCATTTT. The rearrangement uses TRBV27 and TRBJ1-5, with D tentatively TRBD1 (6 bases). Germline CDR1 MNHEY, CDR2 SMNVEV (reference sequence). CDR3 length: 13 residues. Trimming left V 4 bases short and J 6 bases short, with 10 bases between.